A single sample is the source of the 16 T cell receptor beta chains below, sequenced in a study of neurological immune-mediated disorders. TCRdb used MiXCR to reprocess the 5' RACE reads, holding one entry per CDR3 protein. The table shows some 79,000 distinct CDR3 sequences, with roughly 15% occurring only once. Material for sequencing was PBMCs. The receptor set was obtained from a woman aged 50 to 65 in good health.

This clonotype appeared many times. The rearrangement uses TRBV20-1 and TRBJ1-4; no reliable D call. Trimming took off 3 bases at V and 6 bases at J, with 8 bases between the two ends. The CDR3 sequence is 12 residues long. CDR1 and CDR2 (germline): DFQATT, SNEGSKA (reference sequence). Written as DNA, the CDR3 is TGCAGTGCTAGGTCCAGTGATGAAAAACTGTTTTTT. Its translation: CSARSSDEKLFF.

This clonotype was picked up many times. J is TRBJ2-2 and V is TRBV6-1, with D perhaps matching TRBD1 or TRBD2 (5 bases each). Germline assignment: CDR1 MNHNS and CDR2 SASEGT. V gave up 5 bases and J gave up 5 bases, with 18 bases separating them. CDR3 length equals 16 residues. In DNA, the CDR3 is TGTGCCAGCAGTCCGCCGGGAAACAGGATGACCGGGGAGCTGTTTTTT. This gives the protein CASSPPGNRMTGELFF.

At least ten counts were recorded for this clonotype. This chain links TRBV28 with TRBJ2-5, with no clear D. Trimming removed 3 bases from V and 5 bases from J, with 16 bases in between. The CDR3 covers 15 residues. Germline V gene lookup returns CDR1 MDHEN and CDR2 SYDVKM. The CDR3, as DNA: TGTGCCAGCAGTTTCACAACTGGTAAATTCGAGACCCAGTACTTC. The encoded protein is CASSFTTGKFETQYF.

This clonotype has a count of ten or more. This rearrangement joins TRBV11-2 to TRBJ2-3; TRBD1 or TRBD2 may be the D gene (6 bases each). CDR3 length: 17 residues. Trimming pared 4 bases from V and 2 bases from J, leaving 19 bases between. From germline, CDR1 is SGHAT and CDR2 FQNNGV. Here the CDR3 reads CASSSERAGGPTDTQYF. The CDR3 DNA follows: TGTGCCAGCAGCTCCGAGAGGGCCGGGGGCCCCACAGATACGCAGTATTTT.

This clonotype was observed many times. The CDR3 sequence: CASSLNGGGGLSYEQYF. The CDR3 nucleotides are TGTGCCAGCAGTTTAAATGGGGGGGGCGGTTTATCCTACGAGCAGTACTTC. The chain carries TRBV28 and TRBJ2-7; tentatively, D is TRBD2 (7 bases). V gave up 2 bases and J gave up 1 base, with 18 bases separating them. The CDR3 sequence is 17 residues long. Germline V lookup: CDR1 MDHEN, CDR2 SYDVKM.

This clonotype was seen repeatedly, ten times or more. The V gene is TRBV7-2, the J gene TRBJ1-2; no reliable D call. The germline V and J ends were trimmed by 5 bases and 7 bases, with 11 bases remaining between them. CDR3 length equals 12 residues. Looked up from germline, CDR1 is SGHTA and CDR2 is FQGNSA. CDR3 in amino acids: CASSLSLGGYTF. CDR3 coding DNA: TGTGCCAGCAGCCTGTCGCTAGGTGGCTACACCTTC.

This clonotype was seen repeatedly, ten times or more. This chain connects TRBV29-1 to TRBJ1-4, with TRBD1 matching over 8 bases. From germline, CDR1 is SQVTM and CDR2 ANQGSEA. J lost 10 bases, V lost 6 bases, and 13 bases had no gene match. The CDR3 is made up of 14 amino acids. The CDR3 DNA sequence: TGCAGCGTCCGTAAAATACAGGGGGATGGAAAACTGTTTTTT. This codes for CSVRKIQGDGKLFF. Supplemented by reference TRBV29-1 and TRBJ1-4, the full variable domain reads SAVISQKPSRDICQRGTSLTIQCQVDSQVTMMFWYRQQPGQSLTLIATANQGSEATYESGFVIDKFPISRPNLTFSTLTVSNMSPEDSSIYLCSVRKIQGDGKLFFGSGTQLSVL.

This clonotype has at least ten counts. V and J are TRBV12-3 or TRBV12-4 and TRBJ2-4, with D perhaps TRBD2 (5 bases). The CDR3 has 13 amino acids. Trimming removed 4 bases from V and 1 base from J, with 5 bases in between. The chain's CDR3 is CASSSGAKNIQYF. The CDR3 nucleotides read TGTGCCAGCAGTTCGGGGGCCAAAAACATTCAGTACTTC.

This clonotype was found many times. A junction end diverges from the germline sequence, so it may reflect a read error. The chain uses TRBV5-6 and TRBJ2-7; TRBD1 agrees at 11 bases. CDR3 length: 12 amino acids. CDR1 is SGHDT and CDR2 is YYEEEE in the germline V gene. In DNA, the CDR3 is TGTGCCAGCAGCCAGAGACCGGGACAGGGGGTATTC. Translating it yields CASSQRPGQGVF.

This clonotype was seen many times. V is TRBV25-1 and J is TRBJ2-1; weak D call: TRBD2 (5 bases). Trimming pared 3 bases from V and 3 bases from J, leaving 24 bases between. The CDR3 contains 19 residues. Germline CDR1 is MGHDK and CDR2 is SYGVNS. The CDR3 here is CASSDTGRAGRYLYNEQFF. CDR3 nucleotides: TGTGCCAGCAGTGACACTGGCCGGGCGGGCAGATACCTCTACAATGAGCAGTTCTTC.

This clonotype has at least ten counts. This sequence joins TRBV20-1 and TRBJ1-1, with D uncertain. The CDR3 runs 14 residues. CDR1 DFQATT and CDR2 SNEGSKA come from the germline V gene (reference sequence). V lost 1 base, J lost 0 bases, and 9 bases lay in between. CDR3 sequence reads: CSARGPTMNTEAFF. The CDR3 DNA is TGCAGTGCTAGAGGCCCGACTATGAACACTGAAGCTTTCTTT.

This clonotype was seen many times. Here the CDR3 DNA reads TGCAGTGCTTCGGACAGGCGGACCCCCTCTGGCGAGCAGTACTTC. Translation: CSASDRRTPSGEQYF. The gene calls are TRBV20-1 and TRBJ2-7; 7 positions match TRBD1. Germline V CDR1 and CDR2: DFQATT, SNEGSKA (reference sequence). The ends lost 5 bases at V and 6 bases at J; junction bases unmatched: 16. The CDR3 extends over 15 amino acids.

This clonotype appeared many times. The V and J genes are TRBV25-1 and TRBJ2-7; the match to TRBD2 covers 10 bases. V lost 4 bases and J lost 0; bases outside the gene matches: 12. The CDR3 loop spans 18 amino acids. In germline, CDR1 is MGHDK, CDR2 SYGVNS. The CDR3 reads CASSARPGTSDSSYEQYF. Written as DNA, the CDR3 is TGTGCCAGCAGTGCGAGGCCCGGGACTAGCGACAGCTCCTACGAGCAGTACTTC.

V usage is TRBV5-1 and J usage is TRBJ2-1, with 8 bases that match TRBD2. V shed 1 base and J 7 bases; nucleotides not matched to a gene: 10. CDR1 and CDR2 from the germline V gene are SGHRS and YFSETQ. The length of the CDR3 is 16 residues. CDR3 coding DNA: TGCGCCAGCAGCTTGAACATCGGGGGGGTGATGAATGAGCAGTTCTTC. This encodes CASSLNIGGVMNEQFF.

This clonotype was seen repeatedly, ten times or more. The gene calls are TRBV20-1 and TRBJ2-3, with 10 bases that match TRBD2. CDR3 length: 16 amino acids. Germline V lookup: CDR1 DFQATT, CDR2 SNEGSKA (reference sequence). The CDR3 nucleotides read TGCAGGGAAAGAGCAGTAGCGGGGGGCAGCACAGATACGCAGTATTTT. Translating it yields CRERAVAGGSTDTQYF.

This clonotype was observed at least ten times. The chain joins TRBV6-5 to TRBJ2-1, with 9 bases fitting TRBD2. Germline lookup yields CDR1 MNHEY and CDR2 SVGAGI. Trimming cost V 0 bases and J 9 bases; bases outside gene matches: 9. This CDR3 spans 16 amino acids. DNA for the CDR3: TGTGCCAGCAGTTACTCTTTCGGCGGGAGGGCCGGTGAGCAGTTCTTC. It translates to CASSYSFGGRAGEQFF.